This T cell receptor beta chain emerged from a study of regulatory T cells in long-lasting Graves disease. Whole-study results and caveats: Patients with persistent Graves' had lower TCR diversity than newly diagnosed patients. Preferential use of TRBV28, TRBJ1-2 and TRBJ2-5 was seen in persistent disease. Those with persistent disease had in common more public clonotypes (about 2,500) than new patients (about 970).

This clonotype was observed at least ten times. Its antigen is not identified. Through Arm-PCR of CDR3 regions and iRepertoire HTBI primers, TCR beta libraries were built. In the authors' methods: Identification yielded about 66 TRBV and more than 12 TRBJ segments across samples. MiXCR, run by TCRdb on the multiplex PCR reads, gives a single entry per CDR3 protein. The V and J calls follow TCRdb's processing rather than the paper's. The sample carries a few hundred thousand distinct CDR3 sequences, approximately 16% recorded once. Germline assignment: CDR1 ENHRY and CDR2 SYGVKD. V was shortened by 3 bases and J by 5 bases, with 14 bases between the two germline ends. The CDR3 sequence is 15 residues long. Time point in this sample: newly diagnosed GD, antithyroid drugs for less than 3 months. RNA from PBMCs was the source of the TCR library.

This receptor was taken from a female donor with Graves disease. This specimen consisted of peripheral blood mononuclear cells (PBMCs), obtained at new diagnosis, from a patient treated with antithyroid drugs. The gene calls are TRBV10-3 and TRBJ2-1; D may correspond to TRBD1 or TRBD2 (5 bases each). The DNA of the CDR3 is TGTGCCATCAGTGACCGGGACGGAAACAACAATGAGCAGTTCTTC. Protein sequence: CAISDRDGNNNEQFF.